This record concerns one TCR beta chain sequence. This sample is part of a study of T cells in narcolepsy. From germline, CDR1 is SGHAT and CDR2 FQNNGV. V shed 1 base and J shed 4 bases, with 10 bases lying between them. The CDR3 spans 15 residues. Sequencing was performed with immunoSEQ multiplex PCR; in TCRdb, only in-frame clones are kept and a portion is missing. The sample yields under 40,000 clones, more than 80% seen once. V and J are TRBV11-2 and TRBJ2-2; D not resolved. This TCR was sampled from a human donor with narcolepsy. Sequences were obtained from CD45RA- memory CD4+ T cells from PBMCs. CDR3 DNA: TGTGCCAGCAGCTTAGCCGGCAGTTTCACCGGGGAGCTGTTTTTT. Translated, it gives CASSLAGSFTGELFF.